Ten or more counts support the clone carrying this TCR beta chain. Its antigen is not known. The data were taken from a study of read filtering for tumor transcriptome and immune sequencing. In the study overall: RNA-seq yielded only about 75 to 1,400 TCR reads, IR-seq about 4 to 10.27 million.

The CDR3 has 13 amino acids. V lost 6 bases, J lost 4 bases, and 9 bases lay in between. Findings and limits, study-wide: Dropping single-read clonotypes raised IR-seq and RNA-seq shared-clonotype correlation.

The library was built from about 400 ng RNA with molecular barcoded adaptors for alpha/delta and beta/gamma chains. TCRdb independently ran MiXCR on the reads; one entry per CDR3 protein. This sample yields approximately 62,000 distinct CDR3 sequences, of which 15% to 20% are seen a single time; around 9.9% belongs to the top ten. V is TRBV12-3 or TRBV12-4 and J is TRBJ2-2, with D uncertain. The receptor was isolated from a donor at least 40 years old with multiple myeloma. Sequenced sample: a population of CD138-negative cells sorted from bone marrow. CDR3 bases: TGTGCCAGCAGCCTAGGGTTCACCGGGGAGCTGTTTTTT. Translated, it gives CASSLGFTGELFF.